The clone carrying this T cell receptor (beta chain) came up many times. Its target is unknown. This sample was taken from a study of regulatory T cells in long-lasting Graves disease. This CDR3 has 14 amino acids. Per germline, CDR1 MDHEN and CDR2 SYDVKM. V shed 5 bases and J shed 9 bases, with 19 bases lying between them. Libraries of TCR beta came from iRepertoire HTBI primers plus Arm-PCR of CDR3 regions. Each CDR3 protein is one row after TCRdb ran MiXCR on the multiplex PCR reads. The sample records about 470,000 distinct CDR3 sequences, 20% to 25% being singletons. Sample time point: persistent/refractory GD, antithyroid drugs over 5 years with positive TRAb. PBMC-extracted RNA yielded the TCR library. Whole-study results and caveats: Researchers reported studying only peripheral blood, not thyroid tissue.

This chain links TRBV28 with TRBJ2-5; possible D gene TRBD2, 5 bases. Sequenced material: peripheral blood mononuclear cells (PBMCs), taken when the disease was refractory, from a patient treated with antithyroid drugs. The sequence was collected from a female donor with Graves disease. The CDR3 coding sequence is TGTGCCAGCAGTAACAGCGGTTTGCAGTGGGCCCAGTACTTC. It yields the protein CASSNSGLQWAQYF. Looking up the rest from reference TRBV28 and TRBJ2-5 gives the full variable domain: DVKVTQSSRYLVKRTGEKVFLECVQDMDHENMFWYRQDPGLGLRLIYFSYDVKMKEKGDIPEGYSVSREKKERFSLILESASTNQTSMYLCASSNSGLQWAQYFGPGTRLLVL.